This TCR beta chain was documented in a study of OX40 agonist ivuxolimab in advanced cancers. The table came from immunoSEQ multiplex PCR; TCRdb's copy has only in-frame clones and leaves some out. The sample has nearly 25,000 clones; about three quarters are singletons. This CDR3 has 14 amino acids. Germline CDR1 reads SGDLS; CDR2 reads YYNGEE. V lost 0 bases, J lost 6 bases, and 0 bases stayed unmatched. By proportion, this clone is medium-sized. This chain connects TRBV9 to TRBJ2-7; TRBD2 matches 13 bases. Sequencing was performed on CD4+ or CD8+ T cells sorted from blood, taken in a trial of the OX40 agonist ivuxolimab. This receptor was taken from an adult with an advanced solid tumor such as melanoma, head and neck, liver or kidney cancer. The CDR3 is CASSVGTSGSEQYF. CDR3 nucleotides: TGTGCCAGCAGCGTAGGGACTAGCGGGAGCGAGCAGTACTTC.